The 21 T cell receptor beta chains below all came from one sample that was sequenced in a study of T cells of healthy individuals. TCRdb re-called the 5' RACE reads with MiXCR, one entry per CDR3 protein. The sample shows 60,000 to 80,000 distinct CDR3 sequences, around 16% of them seen only once. Source of these receptors: a human donor in good health.

This clonotype was seen many times. This chain joins TRBV7-9 and TRBJ1-2; D not resolved. The CDR3 covers 13 residues. V was cut by 5 bases and J by 4 bases, with 11 bases left in between. Germline assignment: CDR1 SEHNR and CDR2 FQNEAQ (reference sequence). DNA for the CDR3: TGTGCCAGCAGCCGAGGGCTTGGCTATGGCTACACCTTC. This codes for CASSRGLGYGYTF.

This clonotype was seen ten or more times. The chain has TRBV9 and TRBJ2-7, with D perhaps TRBD2 (5 bases). Germline assignment: CDR1 SGDLS and CDR2 YYNGEE. The germline V and J ends were trimmed by 0 bases and 3 bases, with 13 bases remaining between them. The CDR3 covers 15 residues. The CDR3 spells CASSVGASRNYEQYF. The CDR3 DNA reads TGTGCCAGCAGCGTAGGGGCTAGCCGAAACTACGAGCAGTACTTC.

V and J are TRBV5-1 and TRBJ2-1; no reliable D call. Germline CDR1 reads SGHRS; CDR2 reads YFSETQ. The CDR3 loop spans 12 amino acids. V was pared by 0 bases and J by 8 bases, with 6 bases between. The CDR3 loop reads CASSLERDEQFF. In nucleotides, the CDR3 is TGCGCCAGCAGCTTGGAAAGGGATGAGCAGTTCTTC.

This clonotype appeared a few times. The chain links TRBV5-1 to TRBJ2-1; 13 bases agree with TRBD2. The germline gives CDR1 SGHRS, CDR2 YFSETQ. The junction had 2 bases not matched to a gene; V was cut back by 2 bases and J by 3 bases. The CDR3 is 16 amino acids. The DNA for the CDR3 is TGCGCCAGCAGCTTAGGGACTAGCGGGGACTACAATGAGCAGTTCTTC. Translation: CASSLGTSGDYNEQFF.

This clonotype was picked up many times. The J gene is TRBJ1-2, the V gene TRBV6-4; TRBD1 might be the D (6 bases). The CDR3 spans 15 residues. Germline CDR1 MRHNA, CDR2 SNTAGT. The ends were cut back, 2 bases at V and 6 bases at J, with 16 bases in the middle. In nucleotides, the CDR3 is TGTGCCAGCAGTGACACCCCACAGGGCTTGGATGGCTACACCTTC. Its protein is CASSDTPQGLDGYTF.

Comments on this clonotype: Being one base from a much bigger clone, this may be a read error. V is TRBV5-4 and J is TRBJ2-3; 8 nucleotides agree with TRBD2. This CDR3 is 17 amino acids long. V dropped 4 bases and J dropped 2; count of bases not matched to a gene: 12. The germline CDR1 and CDR2 sequences are SGHNT and YYREEE (reference sequence). This CDR3 is CASSHSGEVGLTDTQYF. CDR3 nucleotides: TGTGCCAGCAGCCATAGCGGGGAGGTTGGTCTCACAGATACGCAGTATTTT.

This clonotype was found a few times. The V and J genes are TRBV7-2 and TRBJ2-5; D is unresolved. From germline, CDR1 is SGHTA and CDR2 FQGNSA. This CDR3 spans 13 amino acids. Trimming removed 5 bases at V and 5 bases at J, with 12 bases between. This CDR3 is CASSRGVGETQYF. CDR3 coding DNA: TGTGCCAGCAGCCGAGGAGTGGGGGAGACCCAGTACTTC.

This clonotype was picked up many times. V usage is TRBV27 and J usage is TRBJ2-1; 8 nucleotides agree with TRBD1. Germline CDR1 MNHEY, CDR2 SMNVEV (reference sequence). The V segment lost 1 base and the J segment 5 bases; nucleotides outside the gene matches: 10. The CDR3 runs to 17 residues. CDR3 sequence reads: CASSLLGVRGQDNEQFF. CDR3 coding DNA: TGTGCCAGCAGTTTATTAGGCGTCCGGGGACAGGACAATGAGCAGTTCTTC.

Ten or more counts support this clonotype. This chain joins TRBV29-1 and TRBJ2-1; possibly TRBD2 for D (6 bases). The CDR3 consists of 13 residues. V was cut by 6 bases and J by 10 bases, with 19 bases left in between. Per the germline V gene, CDR1 is SQVTM and CDR2 is ANQGSEA. The CDR3 DNA reads as TGCAGCGTCACAGAACGGACTATCCGCGAGCAGTTCTTC. Translated: CSVTERTIREQFF.

The rearrangement links TRBV11-1 to TRBJ2-4; no clear D. Germline V gene data show CDR1 as SGHAT and CDR2 as FQDESV (reference sequence). V gave up 0 bases and J gave up 8 bases, with 11 bases separating them. The CDR3 totals 14 residues. CDR3 amino acids: CASSLALRVDIQYF. The CDR3 DNA sequence: TGTGCCAGCAGCTTAGCTTTGAGAGTCGACATTCAGTACTTC.

This clonotype was seen more than once but under ten times. The V call is TRBV20-1, the J call TRBJ2-1, with D perhaps TRBD1 (7 bases). CDR1 is DFQATT and CDR2 is SNEGSKA in the germline V gene (reference sequence). Trimming removed 8 bases from V and 7 bases from J, with 18 bases in between. The CDR3 has 13 amino acids. The CDR3: CSTKGDSGNEQFF. DNA of the CDR3: TGCAGTACAAAAGGGGACAGCGGGAATGAGCAGTTCTTC.

The sample holds many counts of this clonotype. J is TRBJ1-6 and V is TRBV4-2; no reliable D call. The V gene's germline CDR1 is LGHNA and CDR2 YNFKEQ. V lost 0 bases and J lost 0, with 9 bases in between. This CDR3 is built from 17 residues. The CDR3 reads CASSQDLVTSYNSPLHF. The CDR3, as DNA: TGTGCCAGCAGCCAAGATCTGGTAACCTCCTATAATTCACCCCTCCACTTT.

The chain couples TRBV20-1 to TRBJ2-3, with 9 bases aligning to TRBD2. This CDR3 is 17 amino acids long. CDR1 is DFQATT and CDR2 is SNEGSKA in the germline V gene (reference sequence). V lost 5 bases to trimming and J lost 0 bases; unmatched junction nucleotides: 12. The CDR3 here is CSALGLAGQASTDTQYF. DNA for the CDR3: TGCAGTGCTTTGGGGCTAGCGGGGCAAGCTAGCACAGATACGCAGTATTTT.

The rearrangement uses TRBV29-1 and TRBJ2-3; D remains unclear. Germline lookup yields CDR1 SQVTM and CDR2 ANQGSEA. The CDR3 loop spans 13 amino acids. Trimming shortened V by 7 bases and J by 2 bases, and 13 bases separated the two germline ends. The CDR3 DNA is TGCAGCGGTAAGGAACAGCCCACAGATACGCAGTATTTT. It codes for CSGKEQPTDTQYF.

The chain couples TRBV9 to TRBJ2-5, with TRBD2 matching 9 bases. The CDR3 extends over 18 amino acids. CDR1 and CDR2 from the germline V gene are SGDLS and YYNGEE. V lost 3 bases, J lost 5 bases, and 17 bases stayed unmatched. CDR3 sequence: CASSERRGGSGSDETQYF. The CDR3 DNA reads TGTGCCAGCAGCGAGAGGAGGGGAGGTAGCGGGAGTGATGAGACCCAGTACTTC.

Many counts were recorded for this clonotype. V gene TRBV30 combines with J gene TRBJ2-7, with a tentative D call TRBD2 (5 bases). CDR3 size: 14 residues. Germline-derived CDR1 and CDR2 are GTSNPN and SVGIG (reference sequence). V lost 3 bases and J lost 3, with 15 bases in between. The CDR3 region has the DNA TGTGCCTGGAGACTCGGGATGGGCAGCTACGAGCAGTACTTC. This gives the protein CAWRLGMGSYEQYF.

The CDR3 here is CASSELLGTGIGYTF. The CDR3 coding sequence is TGTGCCAGCAGTGAGCTTTTGGGGACAGGGATCGGCTACACCTTC. The chain carries TRBV6-1 and TRBJ1-2; 9 bases line up with TRBD1. Per germline, CDR1 MNHNS and CDR2 SASEGT. The CDR3 contains 15 residues. The V gene end was trimmed by 3 bases and the J gene end by 8 bases; junction bases not matched to a gene: 10.

In this sample, this clonotype turned up many times. The gene calls are TRBV10-3 and TRBJ2-2, with D perhaps assigned TRBD1 or TRBD2 (5 bases each). CDR1 is ENHRY and CDR2 is SYGVKD in the germline V gene. CDR3 length: 15 amino acids. V lost 5 bases, J lost 5 bases, and 15 bases lay in between. Written as DNA, the CDR3 is TGTGCCATCAGTTACGCTTTGGGGGTGACCGGGGAGCTGTTTTTT. It encodes CAISYALGVTGELFF.

The rearrangement links TRBV2 to TRBJ1-5; 11 bases are shared with TRBD1. CDR1 is SNHLY and CDR2 is FYNNEI in the germline V gene. Losses at the gene ends were 5 bases for V and 2 bases for J; bases not matched to a gene: 2. The CDR3 is 15 amino acids. The CDR3 coding sequence is TGTGCCAGCAGTTGGACAGGGGGCCGCAATCAGCCCCAGCATTTT. Its protein product is CASSWTGGRNQPQHF.

This clonotype was seen many times. The genes are TRBV3-1 and TRBJ1-5; possibly TRBD1 for D (6 bases). This CDR3 contains 15 residues. CDR1 and CDR2 from the germline V gene are LGHDT and YNNKEL (reference sequence). The V end was cut by 0 bases, the J end by 7 bases, with 13 bases between. The CDR3 DNA is TGTGCCAGCAGCCAAGAGCCGCCAGGGGCGCAGCCCCAGCATTTT. This sequence encodes CASSQEPPGAQPQHF.

In this sample, this clonotype turned up many times. The rearrangement links TRBV6-4 to TRBJ2-1, with TRBD2 identical over 8 bases. This CDR3 contains 12 residues. The V gene's germline CDR1 is MRHNA and CDR2 SNTAGT. The J segment lost 15 bases and the V segment lost 0 bases, leaving 4 bases of the junction unmatched. This CDR3 is CASSDSSGGRFF. The CDR3 region has the DNA TGTGCCAGCAGTGACTCGAGCGGGGGTCGGTTCTTC.